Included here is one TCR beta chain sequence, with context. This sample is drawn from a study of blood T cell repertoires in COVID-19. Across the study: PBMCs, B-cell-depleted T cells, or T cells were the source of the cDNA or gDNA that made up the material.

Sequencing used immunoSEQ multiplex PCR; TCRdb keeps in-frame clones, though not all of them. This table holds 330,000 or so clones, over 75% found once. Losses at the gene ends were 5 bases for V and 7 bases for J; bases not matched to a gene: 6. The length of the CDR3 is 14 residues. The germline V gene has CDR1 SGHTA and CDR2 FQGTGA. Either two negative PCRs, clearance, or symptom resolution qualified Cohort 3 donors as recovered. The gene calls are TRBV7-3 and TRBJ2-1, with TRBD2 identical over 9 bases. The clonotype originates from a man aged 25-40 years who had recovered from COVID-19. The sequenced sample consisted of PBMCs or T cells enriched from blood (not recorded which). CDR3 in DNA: TGTGCCAGCAGCCCGGGACTAGCCGGTAATGAGCAGTTCTTC. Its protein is CASSPGLAGNEQFF.